The 5 T cell receptor beta chains listed next were all sequenced from one sample in a study of T cells after yellow fever vaccination. TCRdb re-analysed the 5' RACE reads in MiXCR, keeping a single row per CDR3 protein. The data hold 300,000 to 400,000 distinct CDR3 sequences, with 7% to 10% observed a single time. The sample here was PBMCs, taken about 49 days after the first yellow fever vaccination. The source is a man aged 18 to 30 who received the YFV17D yellow fever vaccine.

This clonotype was counted only a few times. CDR3 nucleotides: TGTGCCAGCAGTCAACTCCGATCCGGGGGAGACCAAGAGACCCAGTACTTC. It is translated as CASSQLRSGGDQETQYF. This chain joins TRBV7-9 and TRBJ2-5, with D possibly TRBD2 on 6 matching bases. V lost 6 bases, J lost 0 bases, and 20 bases lay in between. Germline CDR1 reads SEHNR; CDR2 reads FQNEAQ (reference sequence). CDR3 size: 17 residues.

This chain joins TRBV7-2 and TRBJ2-1, with 12 bases lining up with TRBD2. Per germline, CDR1 SGHTA and CDR2 FQGNSA. This CDR3 has 15 residues. Trimming at V came to 5 bases and at J to 7 bases, leaving 6 bases not matched to a gene. Here the CDR3 reads CASSIRTSGMNEQFF. The CDR3 DNA sequence: TGTGCCAGCAGCATTAGGACTAGCGGGATGAATGAGCAGTTCTTC.

This clonotype was seen a few times. The chain employs TRBV6-2 or TRBV6-3 and TRBJ2-1; D is possibly TRBD1 (6 bases). The CDR3 sequence is 14 residues long. Trimming cost V 10 bases and J 4 bases, with 17 bases left between them. Per germline, CDR1 MNHEY and CDR2 SVGEGT. CDR3: CATLTGGLYNEQFF. In DNA form, the CDR3 reads TGTGCCACCCTGACAGGCGGGCTTTACAATGAGCAGTTCTTC.

This clonotype was counted between two and nine times. The chain links TRBV13 to TRBJ2-1; 11 bases are a match to TRBD2. The CDR3 is 16 residues long. From germline, CDR1 is PRHDT and CDR2 FYEKMQ (reference sequence). V lost 1 base, J lost 7 bases, and 6 bases stayed unmatched. The CDR3 reads CASSLDLAGGKNEQFF. The CDR3 DNA reads as TGTGCCAGCAGCTTAGACCTAGCGGGGGGCAAAAATGAGCAGTTCTTC.

This chain links TRBV12-3 or TRBV12-4 with TRBJ2-7, with 7 bases aligning to TRBD1. The CDR3 extends over 13 amino acids. J gave up 2 bases and V 8 bases, and 6 bases lay outside the gene matches. CDR3 coding DNA: TGTGCCAGCCTAAGACAGGGCACCTACGAGCAGTACTTC. Its translation: CASLRQGTYEQYF.